This is a list of T cell receptor beta chains from one sample in a study of cytomegalovirus exposure and HLA in healthy donors. The repertoire was sequenced with immunoSEQ multiplex PCR; TCRdb's copy has only in-frame clones and lacks some. The table shows 95,000 to 110,000 clones, with 76% occurring only once. The specimen was PBMCs. The source of these receptors is a woman between 18 and 29 years old in good health and CMV-seropositive. CDR3s include the opening cysteine and the closing phenylalanine or tryptophan. The order of the fields is D gene, clone size, CDR3 length, V gene, J gene, CDR3 protein, CDR3 DNA. The D gene is left open where the match is weak. Some rows mark clone size as missing; the rest say once, few, many or name a class of expanded clone.

TRBD1,few,14,TRBV5-1,TRBJ2-5,CASSSDRGQETQYF,TGCGCCAGCAGCTCGGACAGGGGGCAAGAGACCCAGTACTTC
NA,NA,14,TRBV7-2,TRBJ2-7,CASSWSQGTYEQYF,TGTGCCAGCAGCTGGAGTCAGGGGACCTACGAGCAGTACTTC
TRBD1,few,15,TRBV2,TRBJ2-5,CASLGGQRLQETQYF,TGTGCCAGCCTAGGGGGACAGAGGCTCCAAGAGACCCAGTACTTC
TRBD1,few,16,TRBV5-4,TRBJ2-5,CASSYDGTGLSDEQYF,TGTGCCAGCAGCTACGACGGGACAGGGTTGTCGGATGAGCAGTACTTC
TRBD1,NA,15,TRBV6-5,TRBJ2-7,CASSFRQGSVHEQYF,TGTGCCAGCAGTTTCCGACAGGGTAGTGTCCACGAGCAGTACTTC
TRBD2,once,14,TRBV6-6,TRBJ2-1,CASWFAGVGNEQFF,TGTGCCAGCTGGTTTGCGGGAGTGGGCAATGAGCAGTTCTTC
NA,NA,15,TRBV15,TRBJ2-7,CATSKSDRNPYEQYF,TGTGCCACCAGCAAGTCTGACAGAAACCCTTACGAGCAGTACTTC
NA,once,13,TRBV27,TRBJ2-3,CASSLVLQDTQYF,TGTGCCAGCAGTTTAGTCTTGCAGGATACGCAGTATTTT
NA,few,14,TRBV7-8,TRBJ1-5,CASSQTAGYQPQHF,TGTGCCAGCAGCCAAACCGCGGGGTATCAGCCCCAGCATTTT
TRBD2,NA,16,TRBV28,TRBJ2-1,CASSSWDLAGYNEQFF,TGTGCCAGCAGTTCCTGGGACCTAGCGGGGTACAATGAGCAGTTCTTC
TRBD2,NA,16,TRBV9,TRBJ2-5,CASSVVPGGPGETQYF,TGTGCCAGCAGCGTAGTTCCGGGAGGGCCAGGAGAGACCCAGTACTTC
TRBD2,NA,14,TRBV4-1,TRBJ2-4,CASSQIAGPSIQYF,TGCGCCAGCAGCCAAATAGCGGGACCTAGCATTCAGTACTTC
NA,NA,12,TRBV27,TRBJ1-4,CASSQTSGELFF,TGTGCCAGCAGCCAAACGAGCGGGGAACTGTTTTTT
NA,NA,12,TRBV29-1,TRBJ2-1,CSVTSVLNEQFF,TGCAGCGTAACCTCGGTACTGAATGAGCAGTTCTTC
TRBD2,few,14,TRBV28,TRBJ2-2,CASSLGLATGELFF,TGTGCCAGCAGCCTCGGACTAGCGACCGGGGAGCTGTTTTTT
TRBD2,once,18,TRBV7-2,TRBJ2-4,CASSVSSGTTIAKNIQYF,TGTGCCAGCAGCGTCTCTAGCGGGACCACAATAGCCAAAAACATTCAGTACTTC
NA,NA,11,TRBV7-9,TRBJ1-3,CASSLGAGVYF,TGTGCCAGCAGCTTAGGCGCGGGAGTATATTTT
TRBD1,few,14,TRBV28,TRBJ2-3,CASRGTASTDTQYF,TGTGCCAGCAGGGGGACAGCAAGCACAGATACGCAGTATTTT
NA,NA,18,TRBV28,TRBJ1-2,CASSLALELLDKNYGYTF,TGTGCCAGCAGTCTTGCCCTCGAATTGTTAGACAAGAACTATGGCTACACCTTC
TRBD1,NA,14,TRBV5-1,TRBJ1-1,CASSLGDRNTEAFF,TGCGCCAGCAGCCTAGGGGACAGGAACACTGAAGCTTTCTTT
NA,NA,15,TRBV9,TRBJ2-1,CASSGGQGISNEQFF,TGTGCCAGCAGCGGGGGCCAGGGGATAAGCAATGAGCAGTTCTTC
TRBD2,NA,14,TRBV6-1,TRBJ2-7,CASAREAHLYEQYF,TGTGCCAGCGCCCGGGAGGCCCATCTATACGAGCAGTACTTC
TRBD2,NA,15,TRBV19,TRBJ2-3,CASSPLALAGDTQYF,TGTGCCAGTAGCCCTCTTGCGCTAGCGGGAGATACGCAGTATTTT
NA,NA,16,TRBV19,TRBJ1-2,CASSPRLLSSGYGYTF,TGTGCCAGTAGTCCTAGGTTGCTGTCGAGTGGCTATGGCTACACCTTC
NA,NA,11,TRBV28,TRBJ2-1,CASNNYNEQFF,TGTGCCAGCAATAACTACAATGAGCAGTTCTTC
NA,once,15,TRBV10-1,TRBJ2-2,CASSEDSLRMGELFF,TGCGCCAGCAGTGAGGACTCCCTCAGAATGGGGGAGCTGTTTTTT
NA,few,12,TRBV5-6,TRBJ2-3,CASSGAADTQYF,TGTGCCAGCAGCGGTGCGGCAGATACGCAGTATTTT
TRBD1,NA,19,TRBV19,TRBJ2-6,CASSINLGTGGSGANVLTF,TGTGCCAGTAGTATTAATCTCGGGACAGGGGGCTCTGGGGCCAACGTCCTGACTTTC
TRBD1,once,14,TRBV27,TRBJ1-2,CASSPQGAWYGYTF,TGTGCCAGCAGTCCACAGGGGGCCTGGTATGGCTACACCTTC
TRBD1,NA,14,TRBV18,TRBJ2-7,CASSSKTGPYEQYF,TGTGCCAGCTCATCGAAGACAGGGCCCTACGAGCAGTACTTC
NA,NA,14,TRBV4-1,TRBJ2-7,CASSQGGVGGEQYF,TGCGCCAGCAGCCAAGGAGGGGTCGGGGGCGAGCAGTACTTC
TRBD2,NA,17,TRBV6-4,TRBJ2-7,CASSDFQRLAGTYEQYF,TGTGCCAGCAGTGACTTTCAGCGGCTAGCGGGAACGTACGAGCAGTACTTC
NA,NA,15,TRBV27,TRBJ2-6,CASMYSYSGANVLTF,TGTGCCAGCATGTACTCTTACTCTGGGGCCAACGTCCTGACTTTC
NA,few,15,TRBV5-1,TRBJ1-6,CASSLEAGTNSPLHF,TGCGCCAGCAGCTTGGAGGCAGGCACTAATTCACCCCTCCACTTT
TRBD1,NA,16,TRBV27,TRBJ1-4,CASSLGQGASNEKLFF,TGTGCCAGCAGTTTAGGGCAGGGGGCGAGTAATGAAAAACTGTTTTTT
TRBD2,NA,14,TRBV5-6,TRBJ2-7,CASSGGLGLYEQYF,TGTGCCAGCAGCGGGGGACTAGGTTTATACGAGCAGTACTTC